This is a list of T cell receptor beta chains from one sample in a study of blood T cell repertoires in COVID-19. The method was immunoSEQ multiplex PCR; TCRdb's version includes in-frame clones alone and lacks a portion of them. The sample includes fewer than 200,000 clones, around 81% of them seen just once. Sequences were obtained from peripheral blood. The receptor source for this set is a woman aged 80 or over with COVID-19, enrolled during active disease. Both conserved end residues are part of each CDR3. The D gene is left open where the match is weak. Clone size is stated in some rows and not others, as once, few, many or a class when expanded.

size	V	J	D	CDR3	DNA
NA	TRBV7-3	TRBJ1-1	NA	CASSSQGGSTEAFF	TGTGCCAGCAGCTCCCAGGGAGGAAGCACTGAAGCTTTCTTT
NA	TRBV19	TRBJ1-5	TRBD1	CASRPGQASNQPQHF	TGTGCCAGTAGACCGGGACAGGCTAGCAATCAGCCCCAGCATTTT
few	TRBV29-1	TRBJ1-2	TRBD1	CSVEGQGGDYGYTF	TGCAGCGTTGAAGGACAGGGTGGGGACTATGGCTACACCTTC
NA	TRBV19	TRBJ1-2	TRBD1	CASTGTGYGYTF	TGTGCCAGCACCGGGACAGGGTATGGCTACACCTTC
NA	TRBV28	TRBJ1-2	TRBD1	CASSFRQGASYGYTF	TGTGCCAGCAGTTTCCGGCAGGGGGCGTCCTATGGCTACACCTTC
many	TRBV5-1	TRBJ2-2	NA	CASSLSTGNTGELFF	TGCGCCAGCAGCTTGTCAACTGGGAACACCGGGGAGCTGTTTTTT
few	TRBV5-1	TRBJ1-1	TRBD1	CASSLYRGEEAFF	TGCGCCAGCAGCTTGTACAGGGGGGAAGAAGCTTTCTTT
NA	TRBV2	TRBJ1-4	TRBD1	CASSAFRGNEKLFF	TGTGCCAGCAGTGCGTTCAGGGGGAATGAAAAACTGTTTTTT
NA	TRBV6-5	TRBJ1-6	NA	CASSTPTGPPPLHF	TGTGCCAGCAGTACTCCGACAGGTCCACCCCCCCTCCACTTT
NA	TRBV6-1	TRBJ1-1	TRBD1	CASSDRGRVSNTEAFF	TGTGCCAGCAGTGACAGGGGGCGAGTTTCGAACACTGAAGCTTTCTTT
NA	TRBV12-3/TRBV12-4	TRBJ1-1	NA	CASSFQYTEAFF	TGTGCCAGCAGTTTTCAATACACTGAAGCTTTCTTT
few	TRBV4-1	TRBJ1-1	TRBD1	CASSISPGQGTGTEAFF	TGCGCCAGCAGTATTTCTCCGGGACAGGGGACGGGGACTGAAGCTTTCTTT
NA	TRBV10-3	TRBJ2-7	NA	CAISSADSYEQYF	TGTGCCATCAGTTCAGCGGACTCCTACGAGCAGTACTTC
NA	TRBV7-8	TRBJ1-2	NA	CASSSLPRGASYGYTF	TGTGCCAGCAGCTCGTTGCCGCGGGGGGCGTCGTATGGCTACACCTTC
NA	TRBV6-5	TRBJ2-3	NA	CASTSTWGSTDTQYF	TGTGCCAGCACCTCAACTTGGGGCTCCACAGATACGCAGTATTTT
NA	TRBV5-6	TRBJ2-3	TRBD2	CASSPGLAVTDTQYF	TGTGCCAGCAGCCCGGGACTAGCGGTCACAGATACGCAGTATTTT
NA	TRBV18	TRBJ1-3	NA	CASSPGLDPGNTIYF	TGTGCCAGCTCACCCGGACTCGATCCGGGAAACACCATATATTTT
few	TRBV19	TRBJ1-6	NA	CASRPPSSYNSPLHF	TGTGCCAGTAGACCCCCGAGCTCCTATAATTCACCCCTCCACTTT
once	TRBV28	TRBJ1-1	NA	CASSLNLGGRRLGAFF	TGTGCCAGCAGTTTAAACCTCGGAGGGAGACGCCTAGGAGCTTTCTTT
NA	TRBV18	TRBJ2-7	NA	CASSSLPSGAGVHEQYF	TGTGCCAGCTCATCGCTCCCTTCCGGCGCCGGGGTCCACGAGCAGTACTTC
NA	TRBV19	TRBJ1-1	TRBD1	CASSPRQGSNTEAFF	TGTGCCAGTAGTCCAAGACAGGGGTCGAACACTGAAGCTTTCTTT
NA	TRBV10-3	TRBJ2-3	NA	CAISSSRGPAPDTQYF	TGTGCCATCAGTTCCTCGCGGGGGCCAGCCCCAGATACGCAGTATTTT
NA	TRBV7-2	TRBJ2-7	NA	CASSSRGGSYEQYF	TGTGCCAGCAGCTCGAGAGGGGGCTCCTACGAGCAGTACTTC
NA	TRBV5-1	TRBJ2-7	NA	CASSLEDRPPYEQYF	TGCGCCAGCAGCTTAGAAGACAGGCCTCCCTACGAGCAGTACTTC
NA	TRBV27	TRBJ2-7	TRBD2	CASSFLAGVREQYF	TGTGCCAGCAGTTTTCTGGCGGGAGTTCGGGAGCAGTACTTC
NA	TRBV7-9	TRBJ2-3	NA	CASSLEGRGTDTQYF	TGTGCCAGCAGCTTAGAAGGACGGGGTACAGATACGCAGTATTTT
NA	TRBV24-1	TRBJ2-3	TRBD1	CATSDSRTGALTDTQYF	TGTGCCACCAGTGATTCCCGGACAGGAGCCCTCACAGATACGCAGTATTTT
NA	TRBV7-9	TRBJ2-4	TRBD1	CASSGAPGQQYF	TGTGCCAGCAGCGGAGCCCCGGGACAGCAGTACTTC
NA	TRBV5-6	TRBJ1-6	NA	CASSLRGAKNNSPLHF	TGTGCCAGCAGCTTGCGGGGGGCAAAAAATAATTCACCCCTCCACTTT
once	TRBV21-1	TRBJ1-5	NA	CASSKEAQGHQPQHF	TGTGCCAGCAGCAAAGAAGCTCAGGGGCATCAGCCCCAGCATTTT
NA	TRBV13	TRBJ1-2	TRBD1	CASSLGQDREHGYTF	TGTGCCAGCAGCTTAGGGCAAGACAGGGAGCATGGCTACACCTTC
NA	TRBV3-1/TRBV3-2	TRBJ2-3	TRBD2	CASSQSPSGRGIDTQYF	TGTGCCAGCAGCCAGAGCCCTAGCGGGAGAGGAATAGATACGCAGTATTTT
few	TRBV5-5	TRBJ1-1	TRBD1	CASSPRQGGTEAFF	TGTGCCAGCAGCCCCCGACAGGGCGGGACTGAAGCTTTCTTT
NA	TRBV11-3	TRBJ2-1	NA	CASSSGLISYNGQFF	TGTGCCAGCAGCTCGGGACTGATCTCCTACAATGGGCAGTTCTTC
NA	TRBV18	TRBJ1-2	NA	CASSPEGVRWGYTF	TGTGCCAGCTCACCAGAGGGAGTAAGATGGGGCTACACCTTC
NA	TRBV10-3	TRBJ2-5	TRBD2	CAISEGLAGGTQYF	TGTGCCATCAGTGAGGGACTAGCGGGAGGGACCCAGTACTTC
few	TRBV5-4	TRBJ2-7	NA	CASSESGTPKLQQYF	TGTGCCAGCAGCGAATCCGGGACTCCTAAGCTTCAGCAGTACTTC
few	TRBV18	TRBJ1-2	TRBD1	CASSQGQINYGYTF	TGTGCCAGCTCGCAGGGACAGATCAACTATGGCTACACCTTC
NA	TRBV2	TRBJ2-1	NA	CASLFAYEQFF	TGTGCCAGCTTATTTGCGTATGAGCAGTTCTTC
NA	TRBV11-3	TRBJ2-1	TRBD2	CASSLVLGSGETSYNEQFF	TGTGCCAGCAGCTTAGTATTAGGGAGCGGGGAGACCTCCTACAATGAGCAGTTCTTC
NA	TRBV7-2	TRBJ2-2	TRBD1	CASSPRQGALYTGELFF	TGTGCCAGCAGCCCAAGACAGGGGGCGCTGTATACCGGGGAGCTGTTTTTT
NA	TRBV5-6	TRBJ1-6	TRBD1	CASSRDRGRPLHF	TGTGCCAGCAGCCGGGACAGGGGCCGACCCCTCCACTTT
NA	TRBV6-2/TRBV6-3	TRBJ2-6	TRBD1	CASSFRDRGANVLTF	TGTGCCAGCAGTTTCCGGGACAGGGGGGCCAACGTCCTGACTTTC
NA	TRBV19	TRBJ2-7	TRBD1	CASSLSVGTGGGEQYF	TGTGCCAGTAGTCTTAGCGTCGGGACAGGGGGCGGCGAGCAGTACTTC
NA	TRBV9	TRBJ2-7	TRBD1	CASSVGVVEGQGVWYEQYF	TGTGCCAGCAGCGTAGGAGTAGTCGAGGGGCAGGGGGTTTGGTACGAGCAGTACTTC
NA	TRBV7-2	TRBJ2-2	NA	CASRTRGATGELFF	TGTGCCAGCAGGACCCGGGGGGCCACCGGGGAGCTGTTTTTT
NA	TRBV7-7	TRBJ2-1	NA	CASSFGTASYNEQFF	TGTGCTAGCAGCTTCGGGACTGCCTCCTACAATGAGCAGTTCTTC
NA	TRBV5-6	TRBJ2-1	NA	CASSLGVGYEQFF	TGTGCCAGCAGCTTAGGGGTCGGGTATGAGCAGTTCTTC
NA	TRBV19	TRBJ2-1	TRBD1	CASSTGTGRFNEQFF	TGTGCCAGTAGCACGGGGACAGGCAGGTTCAATGAGCAGTTCTTC
NA	TRBV3-1/TRBV3-2	TRBJ1-2	NA	CASSQGARGMHYGYTF	TGTGCCAGCAGCCAAGGGGCTAGGGGAATGCACTATGGCTACACCTTC
NA	TRBV4-1	TRBJ1-1	TRBD1	CASSQGQGLMNTEAFF	TGCGCCAGCAGCCAAGGACAGGGGCTAATGAACACTGAAGCTTTCTTT
NA	TRBV3-1/TRBV3-2	TRBJ1-3	NA	CASSQGRDSGNTIYF	TGTGCCAGCAGCCAAGGACGGGACTCTGGAAACACCATATATTTT
NA	TRBV27	TRBJ2-7	TRBD2	CASSPLAVLSYEQYF	TGTGCCAGCAGTCCTCTAGCGGTCCTCTCCTACGAGCAGTACTTC